This T cell receptor (beta chain) was recorded in a study of blood T cell repertoires in COVID-19. Original data processing: For nucleated cells, counts were estimated from reference gene primer amplification. The protocol was immunoSEQ multiplex PCR, while the TCRdb copy is restricted to in-frame clones and leaves out a portion. The DNA gave D and trimming, while V, J and clone size come from that table. The data hold 300,000 to 400,000 clones, with roughly nine tenths observed a single time. Germline CDR1 and CDR2: SGHDT and YYEEEE. V shed 3 bases and J shed 3 bases, with 12 bases lying between them. This CDR3 contains 14 residues.

This TCR derives from a woman between 25 and 40 years old who had recovered from COVID-19. The rearrangement uses TRBV5-6 and TRBJ1-1, with D maybe TRBD1 (6 bases). The sequencing input was PBMCs or T cells enriched from blood (not recorded which). CDR3 protein: CASSWVSGDTEAFF. CDR3 in DNA: TGTGCCAGCAGCTGGGTATCAGGGGACACTGAAGCTTTCTTT.